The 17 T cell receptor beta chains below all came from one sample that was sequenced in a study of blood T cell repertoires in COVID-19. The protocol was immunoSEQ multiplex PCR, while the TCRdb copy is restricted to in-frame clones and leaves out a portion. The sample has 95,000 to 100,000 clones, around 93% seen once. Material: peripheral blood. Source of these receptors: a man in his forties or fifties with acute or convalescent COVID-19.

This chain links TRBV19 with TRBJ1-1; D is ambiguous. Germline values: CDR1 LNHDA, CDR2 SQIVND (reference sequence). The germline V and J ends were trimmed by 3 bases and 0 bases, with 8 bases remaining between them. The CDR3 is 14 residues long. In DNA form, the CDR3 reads TGTGCCAGTAGTATCAGCGCGATGAACACTGAAGCTTTCTTT. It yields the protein CASSISAMNTEAFF.

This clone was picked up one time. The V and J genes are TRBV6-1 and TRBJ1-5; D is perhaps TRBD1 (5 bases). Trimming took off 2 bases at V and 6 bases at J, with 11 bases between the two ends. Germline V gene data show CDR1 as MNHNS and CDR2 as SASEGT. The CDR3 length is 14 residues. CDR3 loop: CASSESTGLQPQHF. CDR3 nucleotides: TGTGCCAGCAGTGAAAGTACAGGTCTTCAGCCCCAGCATTTT.

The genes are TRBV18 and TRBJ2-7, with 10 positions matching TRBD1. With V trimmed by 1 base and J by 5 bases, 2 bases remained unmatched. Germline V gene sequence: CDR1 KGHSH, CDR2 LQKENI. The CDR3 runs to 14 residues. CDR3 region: CASSPLGTGDEQYF. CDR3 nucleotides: TGTGCCAGCTCACCACTAGGGACAGGGGACGAGCAGTACTTC.

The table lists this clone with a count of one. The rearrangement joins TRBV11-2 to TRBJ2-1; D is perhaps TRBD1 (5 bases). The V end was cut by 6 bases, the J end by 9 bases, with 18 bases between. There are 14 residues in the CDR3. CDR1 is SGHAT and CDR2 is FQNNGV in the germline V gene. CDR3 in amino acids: CASRTLTDFGEQFF. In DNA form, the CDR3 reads TGTGCCAGCAGGACACTGACAGACTTCGGTGAGCAGTTCTTC.

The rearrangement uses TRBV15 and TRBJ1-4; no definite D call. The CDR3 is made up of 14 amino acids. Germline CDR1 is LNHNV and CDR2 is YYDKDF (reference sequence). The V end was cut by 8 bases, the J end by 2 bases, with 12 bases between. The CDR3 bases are TGTGCCACCGAAGCGAGGCACACTAATGAAAAACTGTTTTTT. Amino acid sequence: CATEARHTNEKLFF.

The DNA for the CDR3 is TGCGCCAGCAGCTTGAACCTAGCGGGGAACACCGGGGAGCTGTTTTTT. Translating it yields CASSLNLAGNTGELFF. The chain is built from TRBV5-1 and TRBJ2-2, with 8 bases fitting TRBD2. The CDR3 length is 16 residues. Trimming cost V 1 base and J 1 base; bases outside gene matches: 3. Germline CDR1 SGHRS, CDR2 YFSETQ.

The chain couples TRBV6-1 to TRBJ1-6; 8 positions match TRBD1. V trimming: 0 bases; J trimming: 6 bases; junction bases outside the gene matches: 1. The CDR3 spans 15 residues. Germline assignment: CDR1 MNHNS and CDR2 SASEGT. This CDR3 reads CASSEAGQANSPLHF. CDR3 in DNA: TGTGCCAGCAGTGAAGCGGGACAGGCTAATTCACCCCTCCACTTT.

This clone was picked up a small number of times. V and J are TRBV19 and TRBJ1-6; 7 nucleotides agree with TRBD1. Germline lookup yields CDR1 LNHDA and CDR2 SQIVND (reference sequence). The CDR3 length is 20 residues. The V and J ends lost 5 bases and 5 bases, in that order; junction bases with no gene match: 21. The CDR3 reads CASSPRTGGPPGRHNSPLHF. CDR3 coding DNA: TGTGCCAGTAGTCCAAGGACAGGAGGCCCCCCGGGGCGCCATAATTCACCCCTCCACTTT.

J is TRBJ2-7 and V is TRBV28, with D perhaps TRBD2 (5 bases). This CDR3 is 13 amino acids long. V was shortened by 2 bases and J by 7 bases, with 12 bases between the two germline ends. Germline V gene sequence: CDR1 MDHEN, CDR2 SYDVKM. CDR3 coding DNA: TGTGCCAGCAGTTTAACCCGGACTGGGGAGCAGTACTTC. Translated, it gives CASSLTRTGEQYF. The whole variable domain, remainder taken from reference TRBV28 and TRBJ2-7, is DVKVTQSSRYLVKRTGEKVFLECVQDMDHENMFWYRQDPGLGLRLIYFSYDVKMKEKGDIPEGYSVSREKKERFSLILESASTNQTSMYLCASSLTRTGEQYFGPGTRLTVT.

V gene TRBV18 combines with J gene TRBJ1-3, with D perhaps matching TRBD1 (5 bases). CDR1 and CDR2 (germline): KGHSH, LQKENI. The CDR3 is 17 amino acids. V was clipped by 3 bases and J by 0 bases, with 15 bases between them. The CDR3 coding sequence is TGTGCCAGCTCACCTCAAACCGGGGGGACCTCTGGAAACACCATATATTTT. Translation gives CASSPQTGGTSGNTIYF.

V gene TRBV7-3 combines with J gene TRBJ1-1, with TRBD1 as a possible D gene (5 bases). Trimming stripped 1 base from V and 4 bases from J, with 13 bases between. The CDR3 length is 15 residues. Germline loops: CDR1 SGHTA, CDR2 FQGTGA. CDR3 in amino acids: CASSLMGGRSTEAFF. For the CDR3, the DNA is TGTGCCAGCAGCTTAATGGGGGGAAGGAGCACTGAAGCTTTCTTT.

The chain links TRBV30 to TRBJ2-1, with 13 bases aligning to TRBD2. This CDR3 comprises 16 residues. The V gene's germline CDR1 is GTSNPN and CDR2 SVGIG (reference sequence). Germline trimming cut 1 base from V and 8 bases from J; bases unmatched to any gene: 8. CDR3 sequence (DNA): TGTGCCTGGAGTGACCGGACTAGCGGGGGCCGCCATGAGCAGTTCTTC. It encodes CAWSDRTSGGRHEQFF.

CDR3 amino acids: CASRIAGQGNQPQHF. The CDR3 bases are TGTGCCAGTCGGATCGCGGGACAGGGTAATCAGCCCCAGCATTTT. V gene TRBV19 combines with J gene TRBJ1-5; 9 nucleotides align to TRBD1. This CDR3 comprises 15 residues. With V trimmed by 8 bases and J by 4 bases, 9 bases remained unmatched. CDR1 is LNHDA and CDR2 is SQIVND in the germline V gene (reference sequence).

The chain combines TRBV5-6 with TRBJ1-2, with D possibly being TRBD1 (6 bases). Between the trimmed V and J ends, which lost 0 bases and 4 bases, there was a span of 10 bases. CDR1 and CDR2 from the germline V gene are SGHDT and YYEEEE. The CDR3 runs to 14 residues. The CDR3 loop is CASSLDRVAYGYTF. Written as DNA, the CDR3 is TGTGCCAGCAGCTTGGACAGGGTGGCCTATGGCTACACCTTC.

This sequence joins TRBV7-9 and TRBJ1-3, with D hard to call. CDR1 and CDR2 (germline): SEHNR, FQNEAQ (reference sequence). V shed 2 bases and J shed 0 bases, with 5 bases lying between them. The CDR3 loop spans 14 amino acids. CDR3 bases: TGTGCCAGCAGCTTAACAGTCTCTGGAAACACCATATATTTT. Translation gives CASSLTVSGNTIYF.

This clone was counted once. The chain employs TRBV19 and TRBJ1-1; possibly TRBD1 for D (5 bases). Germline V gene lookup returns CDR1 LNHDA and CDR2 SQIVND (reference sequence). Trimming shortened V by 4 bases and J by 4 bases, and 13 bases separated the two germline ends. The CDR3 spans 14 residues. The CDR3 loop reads CASSRQPPGTEAFF. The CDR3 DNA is TGTGCCAGTAGTAGACAGCCGCCGGGCACTGAAGCTTTCTTT.

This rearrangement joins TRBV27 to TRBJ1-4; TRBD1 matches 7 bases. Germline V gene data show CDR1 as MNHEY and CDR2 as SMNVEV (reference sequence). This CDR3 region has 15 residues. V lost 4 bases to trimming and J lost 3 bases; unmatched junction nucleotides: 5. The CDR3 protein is CASSSPGGPNEKLFF. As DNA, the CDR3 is TGTGCCAGCAGTTCCCCAGGGGGGCCTAATGAAAAACTGTTTTTT.